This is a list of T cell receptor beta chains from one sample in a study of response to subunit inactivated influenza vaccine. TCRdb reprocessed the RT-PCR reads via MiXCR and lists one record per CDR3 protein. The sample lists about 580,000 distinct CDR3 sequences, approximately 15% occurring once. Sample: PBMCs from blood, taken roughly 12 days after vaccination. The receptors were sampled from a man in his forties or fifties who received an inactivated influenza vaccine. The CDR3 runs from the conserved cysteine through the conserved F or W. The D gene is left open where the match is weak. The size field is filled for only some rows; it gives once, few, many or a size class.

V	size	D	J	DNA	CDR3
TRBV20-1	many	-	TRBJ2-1	TGCAGTGCTAGAGATTTCGGCCGATTCTCCTACAATGAGCAGTTCTTC	CSARDFGRFSYNEQFF
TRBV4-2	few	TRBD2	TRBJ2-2	TGTGCCAGCAGCCAACCGGGACTAGCGGGACGGGAAACCGGGGAGCTGTTTTTT	CASSQPGLAGRETGELFF
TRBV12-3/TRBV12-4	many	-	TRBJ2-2	TGTGCCAGCAGTTTAGGAGGCTACACCGGGGAGCTGTTTTTT	CASSLGGYTGELFF
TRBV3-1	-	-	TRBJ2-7	TGTGCCAGCAGCCAAGTTTTCGGGGATCCCTACGAGCAGTACTTC	CASSQVFGDPYEQYF
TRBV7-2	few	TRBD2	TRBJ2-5	TGTGCCAGCAGCCCTCTAGCGGGGGGCAACCAAGAGACCCAGTACTTC	CASSPLAGGNQETQYF
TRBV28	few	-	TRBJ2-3	TGTGCCAGCAGCCCCGGGACTTACGGTACGCAGTATTTT	CASSPGTYGTQYF
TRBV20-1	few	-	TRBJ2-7	TGCAGTGCATTGGGGCCAGGACGGCTAAGAGTCGAGCAGTACTTC	CSALGPGRLRVEQYF
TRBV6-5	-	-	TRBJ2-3	TGTGCCAGCACCACGCCGGGAGATACGCAGTATTTT	CASTTPGDTQYF
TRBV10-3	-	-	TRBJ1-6	TGTGCCATCAGTGATGGCTCCTATAATTCACCCCTCCACTTT	CAISDGSYNSPLHF
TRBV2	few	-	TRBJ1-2	TGTGCCAGCAGTGAAGACTCAAAGGTCTCGTATGGCTACACCTTC	CASSEDSKVSYGYTF
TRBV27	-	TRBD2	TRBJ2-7	TGTGCCAGCAGTTTAAGGGCTAGCGGGAACTACGAGCAGTACTTC	CASSLRASGNYEQYF
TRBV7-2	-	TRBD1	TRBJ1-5	TGTGCCAGCAGCTCTTACAGGGGAGGCAATCAGCCCCAGCATTTT	CASSSYRGGNQPQHF
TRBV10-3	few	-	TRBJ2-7	TGTGCCATCAGTGAACGGGGCGGTCACCTCCTCGAGCAGTACTTC	CAISERGGHLLEQYF
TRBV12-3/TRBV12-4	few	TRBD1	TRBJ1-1	TGTGCCAGCAGTTCCTACAGGGGAGGGGACACTGAAGCTTTCTTT	CASSSYRGGDTEAFF
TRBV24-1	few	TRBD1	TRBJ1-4	TGTGCCACCAGTGAGGGACAGGGGGGAAAGGAAAAACTGTTTTTT	CATSEGQGGKEKLFF
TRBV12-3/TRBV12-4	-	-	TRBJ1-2	TGTGCCAGCAGTTCTAGGGCTCACAGGGTATACAATAACTATGGCTACACCTTC	CASSSRAHRVYNNYGYTF
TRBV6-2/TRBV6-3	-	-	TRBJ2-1	TGTGCCAGCAGTTACTTCGCCTACAATGAGCAGTTCTTC	CASSYFAYNEQFF
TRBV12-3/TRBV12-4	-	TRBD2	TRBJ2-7	TGTGCCAGCAGTCGGAGCGGGATTGCCCCCTACGAGCAGTACTTC	CASSRSGIAPYEQYF
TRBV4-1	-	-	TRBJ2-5	TGCGCCAGCAGCCAAGATTTGTTATCAGGGGTACAAGAGACCCAGTACTTC	CASSQDLLSGVQETQYF
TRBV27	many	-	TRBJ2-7	TGTGCCAGCAGTTTGGGCGGGCCTGGACCCTACGAGCAGTACTTC	CASSLGGPGPYEQYF
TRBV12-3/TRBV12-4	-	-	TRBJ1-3	TGTGCCAGCAGCCCTACAGGGAGCTCTGGAAACACCATATATTTT	CASSPTGSSGNTIYF